This TCR beta chain was observed in a study of graft-versus-host responses after intestinal transplantation. The overall study: Recipients were given multivisceral, liver-intestinal, or isolated intestinal transplants. Every recipient had anti-thymocyte globulin induction and roughly 3 years of tacrolimus plus steroids.

Study-wide results and caveats: Recipient marrow contained GvH clones, some of which appeared first in ileum or blood.

Assay: immunoSEQ multiplex PCR; the TCRdb copy retains only in-frame clones and omits some. Of 80,000 to 100,000 clones detected, around 90% appear once; the ten largest clones hold 0.17%. With regard to this clone: As yet, its antigen is unknown.

Trimming removed 1 base from V and 4 bases from J, with 13 bases in between. Per the germline V gene, CDR1 is MGHDK and CDR2 is SYGVNS. The CDR3 has 15 residues. The chain combines TRBV25-1 with TRBJ2-5; D is possibly TRBD1 (6 bases). The source material was unstimulated CD4+ T cells sorted from spleen or lymph node cells, sampled before intestinal transplant. The receptor was isolated from a human donor who received an intestinal transplant. CDR3 region: CASSEFLGAIETQYF. For the CDR3, the DNA is TGTGCCAGCAGTGAATTCCTGGGGGCCATAGAGACCCAGTACTTC.